This TCR beta chain was sequenced during a study of STAT5B mutations in CD4+ large granular lymphocyte leukemia. This CDR3 is 15 amino acids long. CDR1 and CDR2 from the germline V gene are SGHAT and FQNNGV. V lost 1 base to trimming and J lost 6 bases, with 16 bases between them. Note on this clone: Its antigen remains unidentified.

The method was immunoSEQ multiplex PCR; TCRdb's version includes in-frame clones alone and lacks a portion of them. The table shows around 8,100 clones, with about 74% occurring only once. Study-wide points: Compared with healthy controls (2/35), patient top clones favored TRBV06 (8/27). CD4-sorted patient repertoires seemed more clonal than healthy CD4+ repertoires.

Patients had CD4+ T-LGLL, from Padova, Helsinki and Shinshu. The sequencing input was PBMCs. This rearrangement joins TRBV11-2 to TRBJ2-7; D is perhaps TRBD2 (6 bases). The TCR comes from a woman aged 60-70 years with CD4+ T-cell large granular lymphocyte leukemia. The CDR3 loop is CASSLVTGVISEQYF. CDR3 DNA sequence: TGTGCCAGCAGCTTAGTTACGGGAGTTATTTCCGAGCAGTACTTC. Filled out from reference TRBV11-2 and TRBJ2-7, the complete variable domain reads EAGVAQSPRYKIIEKRQSVAFWCNPISGHATLYWYQQILGQGPKLLIQFQNNGVVDDSQLPKDRFSAERLKGVDSTLKIQPAKLEDSAVYLCASSLVTGVISEQYFGPGTRLTVT.